This T cell receptor (beta chain) derives from a study of T-cell memory formation after mild COVID-19. The CDR3 is made up of 15 amino acids. V was pared by 4 bases and J by 8 bases, with 18 bases between. From germline, CDR1 is PRHDT and CDR2 FYEKMQ (reference sequence). MiXCR, run by TCRdb on the 5' RACE reads, gives a single entry per CDR3 protein. Of some 100,000 distinct CDR3 sequences listed, over 8.5% were seen once; the top ten hold about 40%. The sequencing input was PBMCs or a T cell subset sorted from them (not recorded which). This receptor was identified in a man between 18 and 35 years old who had mild COVID-19 (a few samples of this study predate the infection). Cell type and time point are not known. The V and J genes are TRBV13 and TRBJ2-1, with unresolved D. CDR3 coding DNA: TGTGCCAGCAGCTCCCTGGCAAGCCCCGGAGATGAGCAGTTCTTC. Its translation is CASSSLASPGDEQFF.